This T cell receptor beta chain was observed in a study of molecular identifiers for immune sequencing clone quantification. Whole-study results and caveats: It was shown that clones above 20 RNA copies held over 99% of effector molecules, but under 1% in naive cells.

Per the germline V gene, CDR1 is LNHDA and CDR2 is SQIVND (reference sequence). Trimming cost V 1 base and J 3 bases; bases outside gene matches: 1. The CDR3 consists of 14 residues. TCRdb re-called the PCR reads through MiXCR, storing one row per CDR3 protein. The table records tens of thousands of distinct CDR3 sequences, approximately 23% of them present only once. As concerns this clonotype: What it binds is unknown.

The J gene is TRBJ2-3, the V gene TRBV19, with 7 positions matching TRBD2. Input material: naive CD8+ T cells from blood, with Jurkat cell RNA spiked in. Stated subset: FACS-sorted CD8+CD4-CCR7+CD45RA+ naive T cells. The receptor was isolated from a human donor in good health. Some libraries in this study had Jurkat cell RNA spiked in. CDR3 nucleotide sequence: TGTGCCAGTAGTATAGGAGCGGGGACAGATACGCAGTATTTT. Amino acid sequence: CASSIGAGTDTQYF. Filled out from reference TRBV19 and TRBJ2-3, the complete variable domain reads DGGITQSPKYLFRKEGQNVTLSCEQNLNHDAMYWYRQDPGQGLRLIYYSQIVNDFQKGDIAEGYSVSREKKESFPLTVTSAQKNPTAFYLCASSIGAGTDTQYFGPGTRLTVL.